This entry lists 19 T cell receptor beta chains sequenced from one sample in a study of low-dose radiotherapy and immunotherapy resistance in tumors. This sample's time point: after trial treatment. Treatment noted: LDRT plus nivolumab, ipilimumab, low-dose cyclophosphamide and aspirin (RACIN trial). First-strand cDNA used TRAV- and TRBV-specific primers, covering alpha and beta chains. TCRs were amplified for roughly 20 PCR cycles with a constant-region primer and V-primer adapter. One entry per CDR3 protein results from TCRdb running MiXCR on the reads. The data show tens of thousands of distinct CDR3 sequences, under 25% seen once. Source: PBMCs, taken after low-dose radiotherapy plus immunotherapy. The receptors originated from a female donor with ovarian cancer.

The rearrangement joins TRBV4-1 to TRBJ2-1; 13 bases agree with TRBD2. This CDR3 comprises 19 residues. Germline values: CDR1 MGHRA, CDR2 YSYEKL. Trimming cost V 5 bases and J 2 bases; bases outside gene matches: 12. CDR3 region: CASSTDATSGRAAYNEQFF. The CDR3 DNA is TGCGCCAGCAGCACCGATGCAACTAGCGGGAGGGCCGCCTACAATGAGCAGTTCTTC.

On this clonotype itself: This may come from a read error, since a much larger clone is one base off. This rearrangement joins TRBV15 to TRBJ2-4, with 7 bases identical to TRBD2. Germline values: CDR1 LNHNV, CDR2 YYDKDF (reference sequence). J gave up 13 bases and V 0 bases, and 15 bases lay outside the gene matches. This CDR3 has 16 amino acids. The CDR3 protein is CATSRDSGGSYNEQYF. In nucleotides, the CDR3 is TGTGCCACCAGCAGAGATTCCGGGGGGTCCTACAATGAGCAGTACTTC.

The CDR3 DNA is TGCAGCGTTGAAGATCTCCCGCCTGAGACCCAGTACTTC. Translated: CSVEDLPPETQYF. The V gene is TRBV29-1, the J gene TRBJ2-5, with D hard to call. Germline V lookup: CDR1 SQVTM, CDR2 ANQGSEA. The V end was cut by 0 bases, the J end by 5 bases, with 10 bases between. CDR3 length: 13 residues.

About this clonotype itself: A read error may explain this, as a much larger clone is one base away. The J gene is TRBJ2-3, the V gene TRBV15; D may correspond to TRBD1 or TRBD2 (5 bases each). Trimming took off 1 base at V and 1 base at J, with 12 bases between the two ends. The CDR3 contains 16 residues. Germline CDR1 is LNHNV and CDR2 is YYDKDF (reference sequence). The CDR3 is CATSRGLVGRTDTQYF. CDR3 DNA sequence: TGTGCCACCAGCAGAGGGCTAGTGGGACGCACAGATACGCAGTATTTT.

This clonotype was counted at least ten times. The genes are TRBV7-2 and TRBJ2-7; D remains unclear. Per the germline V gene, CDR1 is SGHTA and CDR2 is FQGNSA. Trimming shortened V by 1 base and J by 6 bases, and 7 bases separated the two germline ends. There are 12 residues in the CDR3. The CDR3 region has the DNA TGTGCCAGCAGCTTAGGGACCTCCGAGCAGTACTTC. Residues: CASSLGTSEQYF. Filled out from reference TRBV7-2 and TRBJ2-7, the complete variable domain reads GAGVSQSPSNKVTEKGKDVELRCDPISGHTALYWYRQSLGQGLEFLIYFQGNSAPDKSGLPSDRFSAERTGGSVSTLTIQRTQQEDSAVYLCASSLGTSEQYFGPGTRLTVT.

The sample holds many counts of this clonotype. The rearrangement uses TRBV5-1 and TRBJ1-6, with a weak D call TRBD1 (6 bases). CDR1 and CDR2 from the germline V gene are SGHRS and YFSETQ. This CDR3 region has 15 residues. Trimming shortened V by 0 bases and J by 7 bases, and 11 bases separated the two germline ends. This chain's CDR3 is CASSLDGQRNSPLHF. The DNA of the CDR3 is TGCGCCAGCAGCTTGGACGGACAGAGAAATTCACCCCTCCACTTT.

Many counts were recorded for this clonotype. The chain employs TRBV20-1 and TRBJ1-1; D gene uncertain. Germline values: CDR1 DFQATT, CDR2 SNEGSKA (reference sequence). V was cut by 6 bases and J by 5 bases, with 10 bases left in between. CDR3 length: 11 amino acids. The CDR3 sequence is CSAPLYTEAFF. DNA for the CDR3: TGCAGTGCCCCCCTGTATACTGAAGCTTTCTTT.

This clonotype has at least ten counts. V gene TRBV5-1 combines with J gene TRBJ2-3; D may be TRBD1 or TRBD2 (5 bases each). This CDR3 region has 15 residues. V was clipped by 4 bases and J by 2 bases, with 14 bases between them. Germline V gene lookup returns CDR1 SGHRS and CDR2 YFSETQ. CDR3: CASSPPGRDTDTQYF. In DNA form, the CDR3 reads TGCGCCAGCAGCCCTCCGGGACGAGACACAGATACGCAGTATTTT. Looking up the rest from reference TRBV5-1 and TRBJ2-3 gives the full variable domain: KAGVTQTPRYLIKTRGQQVTLSCSPISGHRSVSWYQQTPGQGLQFLFEYFSETQRNKGNFPGRFSGRQFSNSRSEMNVSTLELGDSALYLCASSPPGRDTDTQYFGPGTRLTVL.

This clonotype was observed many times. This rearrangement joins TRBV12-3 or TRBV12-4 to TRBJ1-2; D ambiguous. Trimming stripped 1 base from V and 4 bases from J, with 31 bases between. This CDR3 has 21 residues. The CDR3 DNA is TGTGCCAGCAGTTTAGATGGGCTAGGGTATATGCCCTCAACGCCGACCTATGGCTACACCTTC. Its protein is CASSLDGLGYMPSTPTYGYTF.

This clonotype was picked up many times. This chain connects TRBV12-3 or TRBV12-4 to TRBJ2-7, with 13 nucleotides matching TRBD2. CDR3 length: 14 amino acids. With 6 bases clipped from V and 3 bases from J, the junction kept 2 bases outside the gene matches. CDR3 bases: TGTGCCAGCAGACGGACTAGCGGGAGCTACGAGCAGTACTTC. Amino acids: CASRRTSGSYEQYF.

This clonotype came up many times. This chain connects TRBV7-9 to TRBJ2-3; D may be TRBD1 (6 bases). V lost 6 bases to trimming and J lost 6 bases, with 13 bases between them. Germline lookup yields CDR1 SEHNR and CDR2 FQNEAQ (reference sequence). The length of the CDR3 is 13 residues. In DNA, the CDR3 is TGTGCCAGCAGGCCCAAAGACAGGGATACGCAGTATTTT. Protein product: CASRPKDRDTQYF.

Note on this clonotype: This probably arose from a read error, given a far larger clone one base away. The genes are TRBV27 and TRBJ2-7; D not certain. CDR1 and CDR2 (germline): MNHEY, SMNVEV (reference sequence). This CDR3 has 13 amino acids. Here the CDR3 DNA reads TGTGCCATCAGTGATGGGCCCTCCCACGAGCAGTACTTC. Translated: CAISDGPSHEQYF.

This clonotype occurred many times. The CDR3 is CASSLLAGEGNEQFF. As DNA, the CDR3 is TGTGCCAGCAGCTTACTAGCGGGAGAGGGGAATGAGCAGTTCTTC. The rearrangement uses TRBV7-2 and TRBJ2-1; 10 positions agree with TRBD2. CDR3 length: 15 residues. Germline CDR1 SGHTA, CDR2 FQGNSA. Trimming cost V 2 bases and J 7 bases; bases outside gene matches: 5.

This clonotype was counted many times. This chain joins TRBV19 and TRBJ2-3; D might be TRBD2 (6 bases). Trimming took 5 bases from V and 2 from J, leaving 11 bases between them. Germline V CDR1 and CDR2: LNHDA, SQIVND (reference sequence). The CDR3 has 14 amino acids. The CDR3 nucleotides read TGTGCCAGTAGTCTCGGGGGATCCACAGATACGCAGTATTTT. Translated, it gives CASSLGGSTDTQYF.

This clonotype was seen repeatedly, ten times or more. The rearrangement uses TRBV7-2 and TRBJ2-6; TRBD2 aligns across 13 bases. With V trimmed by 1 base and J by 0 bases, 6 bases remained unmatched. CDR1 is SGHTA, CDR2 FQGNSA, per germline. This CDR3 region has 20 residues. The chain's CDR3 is CASSLELAGGMLSGANVLTF. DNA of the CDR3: TGTGCCAGCAGCTTAGAACTAGCGGGGGGGATGCTCTCTGGGGCCAACGTCCTGACTTTC. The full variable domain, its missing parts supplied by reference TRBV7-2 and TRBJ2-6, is GAGVSQSPSNKVTEKGKDVELRCDPISGHTALYWYRQSLGQGLEFLIYFQGNSAPDKSGLPSDRFSAERTGGSVSTLTIQRTQQEDSAVYLCASSLELAGGMLSGANVLTFGAGSRLTVL.

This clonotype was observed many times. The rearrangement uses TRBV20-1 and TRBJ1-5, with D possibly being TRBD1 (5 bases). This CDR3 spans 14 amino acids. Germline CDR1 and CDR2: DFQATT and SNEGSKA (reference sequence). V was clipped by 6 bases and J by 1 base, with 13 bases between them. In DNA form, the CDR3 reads TGCAGTGCCAGGCGCCGGGACAGCAATCAGCCCCAGCATTTT. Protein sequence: CSARRRDSNQPQHF.

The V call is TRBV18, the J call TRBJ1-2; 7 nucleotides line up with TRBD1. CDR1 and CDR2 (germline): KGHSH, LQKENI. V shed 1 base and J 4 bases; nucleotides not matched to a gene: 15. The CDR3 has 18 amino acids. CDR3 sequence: CASSPRGTEPGSAYGYTF. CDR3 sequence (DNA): TGTGCCAGCTCACCACGCGGGACAGAGCCTGGTTCCGCCTATGGCTACACCTTC.

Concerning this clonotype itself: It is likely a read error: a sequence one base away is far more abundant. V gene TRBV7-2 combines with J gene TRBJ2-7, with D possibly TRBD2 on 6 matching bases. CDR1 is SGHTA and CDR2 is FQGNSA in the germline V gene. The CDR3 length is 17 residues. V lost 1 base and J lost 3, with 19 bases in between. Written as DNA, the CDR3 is TGTGCCAGCAGCTTAGTTACTGGGTCAGGGAGGAACTACGAGCAGTACTTC. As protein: CASSLVTGSGRNYEQYF.

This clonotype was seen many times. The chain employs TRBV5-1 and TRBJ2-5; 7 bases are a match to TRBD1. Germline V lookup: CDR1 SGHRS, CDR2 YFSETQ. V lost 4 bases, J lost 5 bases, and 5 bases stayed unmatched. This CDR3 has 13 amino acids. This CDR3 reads CASSIQGRETQYF. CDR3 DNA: TGCGCCAGCAGCATACAGGGGCGGGAGACCCAGTACTTC.